What follows are 8 T cell receptor beta chains derived from one specimen sequenced in a study of T cell repertoires in ileal Crohn's disease. Only in-frame clones appear in the TCRdb table, and some are missing; sequencing was by immunoSEQ multiplex PCR. The data hold around 17,000 clones, with around 88% observed a single time. Source material: ileal tissue. The receptors were gathered from an adult with Crohn's disease.

This chain connects TRBV28 to TRBJ2-7; D is unresolved. Trimming took 3 bases from V and 6 from J, leaving 12 bases between them. This CDR3 is 13 amino acids long. The germline V gene encodes CDR1 MDHEN and CDR2 SYDVKM. The CDR3 sequence is CASSFGSRREQYF. In DNA, the CDR3 is TGTGCCAGCAGTTTTGGCTCTAGACGCGAGCAGTACTTC. Full variable domain (missing parts from reference TRBV28 and TRBJ2-7): DVKVTQSSRYLVKRTGEKVFLECVQDMDHENMFWYRQDPGLGLRLIYFSYDVKMKEKGDIPEGYSVSREKKERFSLILESASTNQTSMYLCASSFGSRREQYFGPGTRLTVT.

This sequence joins TRBV7-9 and TRBJ2-7; D ambiguous. The CDR3 runs 13 residues. CDR1 is SEHNR, CDR2 FQNEAQ, per germline (reference sequence). With 4 bases removed from V and 3 bases from J, the gap between germline ends came to 10 bases. CDR3 residues: CASSSSNSYEQYF. The CDR3 nucleotides are TGTGCCAGCAGCTCGTCGAACAGCTACGAGCAGTACTTC.

This rearrangement joins TRBV19 to TRBJ1-2, with 7 bases identical to TRBD1. Germline V CDR1 and CDR2: LNHDA, SQIVND (reference sequence). This CDR3 contains 18 residues. Germline trimming cut 7 bases from V and 9 bases from J; bases unmatched to any gene: 26. The CDR3 region has the DNA TGTGCCAGTATGCCTGTTTACAGGGGAAGACGAAGTACTAAGAGCTACACCTTC. Its translation is CASMPVYRGRRSTKSYTF.

The rearrangement joins TRBV27 to TRBJ1-2, with a possible D match to TRBD1 (6 bases). V was shortened by 6 bases and J by 0 bases, with 11 bases between the two germline ends. CDR3 length: 14 amino acids. Germline V gene lookup returns CDR1 MNHEY and CDR2 SMNVEV (reference sequence). As DNA, the CDR3 is TGTGCCAGCAGCCCCAGGGGAACTAACTATGGCTACACCTTC. It translates to CASSPRGTNYGYTF.

The chain uses TRBV7-3 and TRBJ2-3; unclear D gene. Germline V gives CDR1 SGHTA, CDR2 FQGTGA. CDR3 length: 13 amino acids. V lost 5 bases, J lost 3 bases, and 9 bases lay in between. This chain's CDR3 is CASSRQVTDTQYF. The CDR3, as DNA: TGTGCCAGCAGCCGCCAGGTAACAGATACGCAGTATTTT.

The rearrangement joins TRBV5-1 to TRBJ2-2; a weak D match, TRBD2 (5 bases). Trimming cost V 4 bases and J 4 bases, with 17 bases left between them. The CDR3 consists of 16 residues. Germline V gene sequence: CDR1 SGHRS, CDR2 YFSETQ. The CDR3 spells CASSPPITRPTGELFF. As DNA, the CDR3 is TGCGCCAGCAGCCCCCCAATCACTAGGCCCACCGGGGAGCTGTTTTTT. The full variable domain, completed using reference TRBV5-1 and TRBJ2-2, is KAGVTQTPRYLIKTRGQQVTLSCSPISGHRSVSWYQQTPGQGLQFLFEYFSETQRNKGNFPGRFSGRQFSNSRSEMNVSTLELGDSALYLCASSPPITRPTGELFFGEGSRLTVL.

This clone was recorded once. This sequence joins TRBV4-1 and TRBJ2-1, with D perhaps TRBD2 (5 bases). Germline V gene data show CDR1 as MGHRA and CDR2 as YSYEKL. Trimming pared 4 bases from V and 7 bases from J, leaving 11 bases between. The CDR3 spans 13 residues. CDR3 DNA: TGCGCCAGCAGCCTCTTACGGGGAAATGAGCAGTTCTTC. This translates into CASSLLRGNEQFF.

The genes are TRBV6-5 and TRBJ2-1, with 14 bases fitting TRBD2. The CDR3 is 15 amino acids. The ends lost 5 bases at V and 10 bases at J; junction bases unmatched: 7. Germline assignment: CDR1 MNHEY and CDR2 SVGAGI. CDR3 in amino acids: CASSTGTSGSVEQFF. As DNA, the CDR3 is TGTGCCAGCAGTACCGGGACTAGCGGGAGCGTAGAGCAGTTCTTC.